Listed below are T cell receptor beta chains from one sample, sequenced in a study of T cell changes during pregnancy in multiple sclerosis. Data came from immunoSEQ multiplex PCR; TCRdb stores just in-frame clones and leaves some out. The table includes 93,000 or so clones, around 91% detected once. Sequences were derived from peripheral blood, sampled after pregnancy. The receptors originated from a female donor with multiple sclerosis, enrolled in a pregnancy study. Each CDR3 is given without its conserved first and last residue.

V	CDR3
TRBV10-3	AISKRGVGTGELF
TRBV28	ASSLLTSGSQHTGELF
TRBV7-6	ASSLSGEDGELF
TRBV2	ASSLQGGGNEQF
TRBV6-1	ASTSGDAYNEQF
TRBV6-1	ASSEEDRPADIQY
TRBV9	ASSVDSYSNQPQH
TRBV11-2	ASSLIRRVGQETQY
TRBV7-3	ASSSGQGFYEQY
TRBV18	ASSPRGETQY
TRBV19	ASSSPGGLNTEAF
TRBV6-1	ASLGRGATEAF
TRBV2	ASSRQGNTEAF
TRBV18	ASSLNAGRGHTNSPLH
TRBV4-1	ASSRTSGAYEQY